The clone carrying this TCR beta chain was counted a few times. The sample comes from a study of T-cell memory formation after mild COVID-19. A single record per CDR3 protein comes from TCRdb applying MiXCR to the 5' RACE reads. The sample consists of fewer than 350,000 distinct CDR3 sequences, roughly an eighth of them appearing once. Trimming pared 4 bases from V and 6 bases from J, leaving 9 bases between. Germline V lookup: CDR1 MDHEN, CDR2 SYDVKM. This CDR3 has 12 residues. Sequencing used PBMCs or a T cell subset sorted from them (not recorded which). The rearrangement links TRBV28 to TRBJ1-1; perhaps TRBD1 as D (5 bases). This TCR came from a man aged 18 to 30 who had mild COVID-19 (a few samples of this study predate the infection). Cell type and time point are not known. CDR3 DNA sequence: TGTGCCAGCAGTTCACCCAGGGCTGAAGCTTTCTTT. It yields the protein CASSSPRAEAFF.